The next 28 T cell receptor beta chains were all read from a single sample in a study of cytomegalovirus exposure and HLA in healthy donors. The PCR made use of 60 Vbeta and 13 Jbeta primers. Produced via immunoSEQ multiplex PCR; TCRdb's table is partial and in-frame only. The sample contains around 120,000 clones, about 74% of which appear only once. The material sequenced was PBMCs. The source of these receptors is a woman in her forties in good health and CMV-seropositive.

The chain is built from TRBV19 and TRBJ1-5, with 9 bases that match TRBD1. Germline CDR1 LNHDA, CDR2 SQIVND (reference sequence). Germline trimming cut 6 bases from V and 3 bases from J; bases unmatched to any gene: 9. The CDR3 has 16 amino acids. CDR3 nucleotides: TGTGCCAGTAGGCCGGGACAGGGATCTTCCAATCAGCCCCAGCATTTT. It codes for CASRPGQGSSNQPQHF.

The rearrangement uses TRBV19 and TRBJ2-1; the match to TRBD2 covers 9 bases. The junction had 5 bases not matched to a gene; V was cut back by 3 bases and J by 5 bases. This CDR3 has 15 residues. From germline, CDR1 is LNHDA and CDR2 SQIVND (reference sequence). CDR3 in DNA: TGTGCCAGTAGTATCAGGTTAGCGGGGGACAATGAGCAGTTCTTC. It encodes CASSIRLAGDNEQFF.

The genes are TRBV7-2 and TRBJ2-5; TRBD1 aligns across 8 bases. Germline lookup yields CDR1 SGHTA and CDR2 FQGNSA. V shed 1 base, J shed 4 bases, and the junction held 2 bases outside the gene matches. This CDR3 contains 14 residues. The CDR3 reads CASSLDRGAETQYF. CDR3 DNA: TGTGCCAGCAGCTTAGACAGGGGGGCAGAGACCCAGTACTTC. The entire variable domain, with the rest obtained from reference TRBV7-2 and TRBJ2-5, is as follows: GAGVSQSPSNKVTEKGKDVELRCDPISGHTALYWYRQSLGQGLEFLIYFQGNSAPDKSGLPSDRFSAERTGGSVSTLTIQRTQQEDSAVYLCASSLDRGAETQYFGPGTRLLVL.

This clone was recorded a few times. This sequence joins TRBV30 and TRBJ1-1; 10 bases align to TRBD1. V gave up 2 bases and J gave up 4 bases; unmatched junction bases: 4. The CDR3 is made up of 14 amino acids. Germline V gives CDR1 GTSNPN, CDR2 SVGIG (reference sequence). CDR3 in DNA: TGTGCCTGGAGTATGGGACAGGGGACCACTGAAGCTTTCTTT. This codes for CAWSMGQGTTEAFF.

V gene TRBV6-1 combines with J gene TRBJ1-1; 8 nucleotides match TRBD1. The CDR3 extends over 17 amino acids. The germline gives CDR1 MNHNS, CDR2 SASEGT. J was trimmed by 1 base and V by 3 bases; bases with no gene match: 10. The CDR3 is CASSDFPGQGPNTEAFF. The CDR3 bases are TGTGCCAGCAGTGACTTCCCCGGACAGGGCCCGAACACTGAAGCTTTCTTT.

CDR3: CASSLETAYGYTF. DNA of the CDR3: TGCGCCAGCAGCTTGGAGACAGCCTATGGCTACACCTTC. The chain has TRBV5-1 and TRBJ1-2; a weak D match, TRBD1 (5 bases). Germline V gene lookup returns CDR1 SGHRS and CDR2 YFSETQ. V was cut by 0 bases and J by 4 bases, with 7 bases left in between. CDR3 length: 13 residues.

The gene calls are TRBV5-4 and TRBJ2-2; 8 bases are shared with TRBD2. Germline V lookup: CDR1 SGHNT, CDR2 YYREEE (reference sequence). Trimming cost V 4 bases and J 4 bases; bases outside gene matches: 12. CDR3 length: 17 amino acids. The CDR3 loop is CASSPTGTRRGTGELFF. As DNA, the CDR3 is TGTGCCAGCAGCCCTACCGGGACTAGGCGTGGCACCGGGGAGCTGTTTTTT.

The V call is TRBV25-1, the J call TRBJ1-2; 10 bases are shared with TRBD1. The CDR3 covers 17 residues. Germline V gene data show CDR1 as MGHDK and CDR2 as SYGVNS. With V trimmed by 2 bases and J by 8 bases, 14 bases remained unmatched. CDR3 loop: CASSETPLGGQGRGYTF. In DNA, the CDR3 is TGTGCCAGCAGTGAAACACCCTTAGGGGGACAGGGGAGGGGCTACACCTTC.

This clone appeared a few times. The chain has TRBV27 and TRBJ1-2; weak D call: TRBD1 (5 bases). CDR1 is MNHEY and CDR2 is SMNVEV in the germline V gene (reference sequence). There are 13 residues in the CDR3. V was clipped by 8 bases and J by 8 bases, with 18 bases between them. CDR3 sequence reads: CASGMPGLLGYTF. The CDR3 nucleotides are TGTGCCAGCGGGATGCCAGGGTTATTAGGCTACACCTTC.

The chain joins TRBV19 to TRBJ2-3; D is unresolved. The CDR3 has 13 residues. The germline V gene has CDR1 LNHDA and CDR2 SQIVND (reference sequence). Trimming stripped 9 bases from V and 0 bases from J, with 10 bases between. Here the CDR3 DNA reads TGTGCCAGCCGCCCCACTAGCACAGATACGCAGTATTTT. Its protein product is CASRPTSTDTQYF.

This chain joins TRBV5-6 and TRBJ2-2, with 12 positions matching TRBD1. This CDR3 comprises 17 residues. Germline V gives CDR1 SGHDT, CDR2 YYEEEE. Trimming removed 3 bases from V and 5 bases from J; junction bases left unmatched: 8. The CDR3 loop reads CASSSGTGGLETGELFF. CDR3 coding DNA: TGTGCCAGCAGCTCTGGGACAGGGGGCTTGGAAACCGGGGAGCTGTTTTTT.

This sequence joins TRBV20-1 and TRBJ1-2; D unresolved. This CDR3 has 11 amino acids. CDR1 is DFQATT, CDR2 SNEGSKA, per germline (reference sequence). V was shortened by 3 bases and J by 2 bases, with 4 bases between the two germline ends. This chain's CDR3 is CSASENYGYTF. The CDR3 DNA reads TGCAGTGCTAGCGAGAACTATGGCTACACCTTC.

The genes are TRBV4-3 and TRBJ2-7; 10 bases align to TRBD1. The germline V gene encodes CDR1 LGHNA and CDR2 YSLEER. This CDR3 contains 15 residues. After removal of 3 bases from V and 2 bases from J, the junction contained 4 bases not matched to a gene. As DNA, the CDR3 is TGCGCCAGCAGCCAGGGACAGGGGACTCCCTACGAGCAGTACTTC. Protein product: CASSQGQGTPYEQYF.

The chain combines TRBV9 with TRBJ2-3; weak D call: TRBD1 (5 bases). The CDR3 is 16 amino acids. Germline CDR1 is SGDLS and CDR2 is YYNGEE. The V end was cut by 4 bases, the J end by 0 bases, with 15 bases between. In DNA form, the CDR3 reads TGTGCCAGCAGCCCCAGGGTAGGGGTGAGCACAGATACGCAGTATTTT. This translates into CASSPRVGVSTDTQYF.

This clone was seen a handful of times. The chain is built from TRBV6-1 and TRBJ1-1, with D possibly being TRBD1 (6 bases). Trimming took off 11 bases at V and 4 bases at J, with 23 bases between the two ends. In germline, CDR1 is MNHNS, CDR2 SASEGT. The CDR3 sequence is 15 residues long. The CDR3 DNA reads as TGTGCCGCCTCGAGAGGGGGGTGGGGGGGCACTGAAGCTTTCTTT. This encodes CAASRGGWGGTEAFF.

The chain carries TRBV29-1 and TRBJ1-4; 7 bases line up with TRBD1. Germline V CDR1 and CDR2: SQVTM, ANQGSEA. V was pared by 7 bases and J by 0 bases, with 5 bases of the junction left unmatched. This CDR3 region has 14 residues. The CDR3 DNA reads TGCAGCGGGGGGACAGAGCCAACTAATGAAAAACTGTTTTTT. Protein product: CSGGTEPTNEKLFF.

This rearrangement joins TRBV5-1 to TRBJ2-7; a possible D gene is TRBD2 (5 bases). Germline CDR1 reads SGHRS; CDR2 reads YFSETQ. V lost 2 bases and J lost 5, with 17 bases in between. This CDR3 is built from 15 residues. The CDR3 DNA sequence: TGCGCCAGCAGCTTCCGGTCCGGGGTTCGGGACGAGCAGTACTTC. This sequence encodes CASSFRSGVRDEQYF.

The chain employs TRBV7-3 and TRBJ2-5; TRBD2 might be the D (7 bases). Trimming pared 4 bases from V and 1 base from J, leaving 16 bases between. This CDR3 has 16 residues. From germline, CDR1 is SGHTA and CDR2 FQGTGA. The CDR3 loop reads CASSSTAGALQETQYF. DNA of the CDR3: TGTGCCAGCAGCTCTACTGCGGGGGCCCTCCAAGAGACCCAGTACTTC.

This clone has a handful of counts. The J gene is TRBJ1-5, the V gene TRBV6-5, with 7 nucleotides matching TRBD1. The V and J ends lost 6 bases and 2 bases, in that order; junction bases with no gene match: 7. Germline V CDR1 and CDR2: MNHEY, SVGAGI. CDR3 length: 15 residues. The CDR3 coding sequence is TGTGCCAGCAGCCGCGAAGGGGGCGGCAATCAGCCCCAGCATTTT. Its protein product is CASSREGGGNQPQHF.

The chain employs TRBV7-9 and TRBJ1-5; D is perhaps TRBD1 (6 bases). The CDR3 sequence is 14 residues long. With 0 bases removed from V and 5 bases from J, the gap between germline ends came to 8 bases. The germline CDR1 and CDR2 sequences are SEHNR and FQNEAQ (reference sequence). As DNA, the CDR3 is TGTGCCAGCAGCTTAGCGGCAGGGGATCAGCCCCAGCATTTT. Protein product: CASSLAAGDQPQHF. Full variable domain (remainder filled in from reference TRBV7-9 and TRBJ1-5): DTGVSQNPRHKITKRGQNVTFRCDPISEHNRLYWYRQTLGQGPEFLTYFQNEAQLEKSRLLSDRFSAERPKGSFSTLEIQRTEQGDSAMYLCASSLAAGDQPQHFGDGTRLSIL.

The genes are TRBV19 and TRBJ1-6; 8 nucleotides line up with TRBD1. From germline, CDR1 is LNHDA and CDR2 SQIVND (reference sequence). CDR3 length equals 15 residues. Trimming at V came to 3 bases and at J to 7 bases, leaving 5 bases not matched to a gene. The CDR3 is CASSISQGGNSPLHF. CDR3 sequence (DNA): TGTGCCAGTAGTATCTCACAGGGGGGAAATTCACCCCTCCACTTT.

The rearrangement uses TRBV19 and TRBJ1-1, with TRBD1 as a possible D gene (6 bases). Germline CDR1 is LNHDA and CDR2 is SQIVND (reference sequence). This CDR3 comprises 12 residues. Trimming removed 11 bases from V and 5 bases from J, with 15 bases in between. CDR3 in DNA: TGTGCCTCTGAACGGGGGGCGACTGAAGCTTTCTTT. This sequence encodes CASERGATEAFF.

This chain links TRBV25-1 with TRBJ1-2, with D possibly matching TRBD1 (5 bases). Deletions cut 4 bases from V and 5 bases from J, with 17 bases between. This CDR3 is 15 amino acids long. Germline V CDR1 and CDR2: MGHDK, SYGVNS. Here the CDR3 DNA reads TGTGCCAGCAGTGGTGGGGGGATGGGGCCTTATGGCTACACCTTC. This gives the protein CASSGGGMGPYGYTF.

This clone turned up a few times. The chain combines TRBV7-9 with TRBJ1-2; TRBD1 is a possible D gene (5 bases). The CDR3 has 13 amino acids. V lost 1 base and J lost 8, with 11 bases in between. CDR1 SEHNR and CDR2 FQNEAQ come from the germline V gene (reference sequence). CDR3 protein: CASSLGGKAGYTF. In DNA, the CDR3 is TGTGCCAGCAGCTTAGGGGGCAAGGCCGGCTACACCTTC.

This sequence joins TRBV15 and TRBJ2-1; D is uncertain. CDR3 length: 14 residues. Germline lookup yields CDR1 LNHNV and CDR2 YYDKDF (reference sequence). Trimming took off 1 base at V and 5 bases at J, with 9 bases between the two ends. CDR3 amino acids: CATSRGLPDNEQFF. CDR3 bases: TGTGCCACCAGCAGAGGACTGCCCGACAATGAGCAGTTCTTC. The whole variable domain, remainder taken from reference TRBV15 and TRBJ2-1, is DAMVIQNPRYQVTQFGKPVTLSCSQTLNHNVMYWYQQKSSQAPKLLFHYYDKDFNNEADTPDNFQSRRPNTSFCFLDIRSPGLGDTAMYLCATSRGLPDNEQFFGPGTRLTVL.

The J gene is TRBJ2-5, the V gene TRBV19; TRBD1 agrees at 9 bases. CDR1 and CDR2 from the germline V gene are LNHDA and SQIVND (reference sequence). This CDR3 contains 14 residues. V shed 5 bases and J 6 bases; nucleotides not matched to a gene: 7. CDR3: CASSPQQGAKTQYF. The CDR3 bases are TGTGCCAGTAGTCCTCAACAGGGGGCGAAGACCCAGTACTTC. The full variable domain, rest sourced from reference TRBV19 and TRBJ2-5, is DGGITQSPKYLFRKEGQNVTLSCEQNLNHDAMYWYRQDPGQGLRLIYYSQIVNDFQKGDIAEGYSVSREKKESFPLTVTSAQKNPTAFYLCASSPQQGAKTQYFGPGTRLLVL.

This clone was picked up a small number of times. V is TRBV2 and J is TRBJ2-3; TRBD2 aligns across 11 bases. V dropped 5 bases and J dropped 2; count of bases not matched to a gene: 3. The CDR3 covers 15 residues. CDR1 is SNHLY and CDR2 is FYNNEI in the germline V gene. The CDR3 nucleotides read TGTGCCAGCAGTCCTAGCGGGGGGCCCACAGATACGCAGTATTTT. This sequence encodes CASSPSGGPTDTQYF.

The table lists this clone with a few counts. The chain has TRBV5-6 and TRBJ2-2, with 8 nucleotides matching TRBD2. The germline V gene has CDR1 SGHDT and CDR2 YYEEEE. After removal of 3 bases from V and 1 base from J, the junction contained 5 bases not matched to a gene. The CDR3 has 16 amino acids. The CDR3 loop is CASSSLGRGNTGELFF. CDR3 in DNA: TGTGCCAGCAGCTCCCTCGGGAGGGGGAACACCGGGGAGCTGTTTTTT.